The T cell receptor (beta chain) under discussion was sequenced for a study of T cells after yellow fever vaccination. Using its own MiXCR run on the 5' RACE reads, TCRdb lists one record per CDR3 protein. The repertoire consists of 300,000 or so distinct CDR3 sequences, with approximately 13% occurring once and the leading ten covering around 0.49%. The study, taken as a whole, reports: Although the secondary response was weaker, it peaked faster, at day 5 versus 15. Relatively few clonotypes were ones that appeared in both CD4 and CD8 compartments.

Note on this clonotype: Its antigen is currently unknown.

This CDR3 has 16 amino acids. The V gene's germline CDR1 is LNHDA and CDR2 SQIVND (reference sequence). V lost 7 bases and J 0 bases, leaving 17 bases between the germline ends. The starting material was CD4+ T cells sorted from PBMCs, obtained 45 days after the yellow fever booster vaccination. The source of this sequence is a man aged 25 to 40 who received the YFV17D yellow fever vaccine. V is TRBV19 and J is TRBJ2-3, with a possible D match to TRBD2 (6 bases). The CDR3 here is CASTTAGGTSTDTQYF. CDR3 sequence (DNA): TGTGCCAGTACTACGGCTGGGGGGACTAGCACAGATACGCAGTATTTT.